These T cell receptor beta chains were read from a single sample in a study of blood T cells in healthy people across ages. Each CDR3 protein gets one entry after TCRdb re-called the 5' RACE reads with MiXCR. Of some 1,800,000 distinct CDR3 sequences listed, 39% are singletons. Sequencing was carried out using blood. The receptors here all came from a human donor in good health. The CDR3 runs from the conserved cysteine through the conserved F or W.

V	CDR3
TRBV20-1	CSATQAGRGGLRDTQYF
TRBV29-1	CSVEDLEGVETQYF
TRBV20-1	CSARTARITNEKLFF
TRBV28	CASSPSRQGYSYNEQFF
TRBV4-2	CASSQEGRVAYNSPLHF
TRBV7-8	CASSFGLADTDTQYF
TRBV4-1	CASSQDYLQGVLELFF
TRBV12-3/TRBV12-4	CASSSGTGGGWETQYF
TRBV24-1	CAASGGPRGNEQFF
TRBV12-3/TRBV12-4	CASATFYEQYF
TRBV15	CATSRDHRSSYEQYF